This entry concerns a single T cell receptor beta chain. Antigen specificity is unknown. The data belong to a study of cytomegalovirus exposure and HLA in healthy donors. The donors were part of the 120-subject validation cohort, which stood apart from the roughly 700-subject first cohort. Repertoires were generated with immunoSEQ multiplex PCR, while TCRdb's copy carries only in-frame clones and drops some. This table holds roughly 280,000 clones, just over 85% found once. Study-level results: It was reportedly the case that the classifier diagnosed cytomegalovirus status with high specificity and sensitivity.

This TCR came from a woman between 18 and 29 years old in good health and CMV-seronegative. The sample taken for sequencing was PBMCs.

The CDR3 bases are TGTGCCAGCAGCTTAGGGCGGGGATCGAACACCGGGGAGCTGTTTTTT. This sequence encodes CASSLGRGSNTGELFF. The chain couples TRBV5-4 to TRBJ2-2, with a possible D match to TRBD2 (6 bases). V dropped 2 bases and J dropped 0 bases, with 11 bases sitting between them. Germline CDR1 reads SGHNT; CDR2 reads YYREEE (reference sequence). This CDR3 region has 16 residues. The variable domain in full, completed from reference TRBV5-4 and TRBJ2-2, reads ETGVTQSPTHLIKTRGQQVTLRCSSQSGHNTVSWYQQALGQGPQFIFQYYREEENGRGNFPPRFSGLQFPNYSSELNVNALELDDSALYLCASSLGRGSNTGELFFGEGSRLTVL.